This is a list of T cell receptor beta chains from one sample in a study of shared clonotypes between healthy human individuals. The repertoire was sequenced with immunoSEQ multiplex PCR; TCRdb's copy has only in-frame clones and lacks some. Here the sample spans millions of clones, roughly 95% being singletons. The specimen sequenced was naive CD8+ T cells sorted from blood. The receptor source for this set is a man aged 18 to 29 in good health. Both conserved end residues are part of each CDR3. The D gene is left open where the match is weak. A clone size is listed for some rows: how often the clone was seen (once, few, many), or a class if it is expanded.

clone_size | j_call | v_call | d_call | cdr3_aa | cdr3_nt
- | TRBJ2-1 | TRBV29-1 | TRBD1 | CSVVGQGGEQFF | TGCAGCGTTGTGGGACAGGGGGGAGAGCAGTTCTTC
- | TRBJ1-5 | TRBV19 | - | CASRGIDSQPQHF | TGTGCCAGTAGAGGGATCGACAGTCAGCCCCAGCATTTT
- | TRBJ1-3 | TRBV29-1 | - | CSVEDSGGWSGNTIYF | TGCAGCGTTGAAGATTCGGGAGGGTGGTCTGGAAACACCATATATTTT
- | TRBJ1-1 | TRBV30 | - | CAWSVDPSLTEAFF | TGTGCCTGGAGTGTTGACCCCTCCTTGACTGAAGCTTTCTTT
- | TRBJ2-5 | TRBV7-9 | TRBD2 | CASSLEPSGGKETQYF | TGTGCCAGCAGCTTAGAGCCTAGCGGGGGTAAAGAGACCCAGTACTTC
- | TRBJ1-2 | TRBV4-1 | - | CASSPYDKGNYGYTF | TGCGCCAGCAGCCCCTACGATAAGGGGAACTATGGCTACACCTTC
- | TRBJ2-7 | TRBV4-1 | - | CASSHPGGGDYEQYF | TGCGCCAGCAGCCACCCCGGAGGAGGGGACTACGAGCAGTACTTC
- | TRBJ2-7 | TRBV10-3 | - | CAISGATDSYEQYF | TGTGCCATCAGTGGGGCGACGGACTCCTACGAGCAGTACTTC
- | TRBJ2-7 | TRBV7-8 | - | CASSPLFRGEVSYEQYF | TGTGCCAGCAGCCCCCTTTTTCGAGGAGAGGTGTCCTACGAGCAGTACTTC
- | TRBJ2-1 | TRBV7-6 | TRBD2 | CASSQESGRARNEQFF | TGTGCCAGCAGCCAAGAGAGCGGGAGGGCCCGCAATGAGCAGTTCTTC
- | TRBJ1-5 | TRBV6-5 | - | CASRQRGDNQPQHF | TGTGCCAGCAGGCAACGAGGAGACAATCAGCCCCAGCATTTT
- | TRBJ2-7 | TRBV4-1 | - | CASSQGSHYEQYF | TGCGCCAGCAGCCAAGGCAGCCACTACGAGCAGTACTTC
- | TRBJ2-3 | TRBV13 | - | CASSMTGREDTQYF | TGTGCCAGCAGCATGACAGGCCGGGAAGATACGCAGTATTTT
- | TRBJ2-5 | TRBV9 | TRBD1 | CASSVGQGVWETQYF | TGTGCCAGCAGCGTTGGTCAGGGGGTATGGGAGACCCAGTACTTC
once | TRBJ2-5 | TRBV25-1 | - | CASSGGGRILQETQYF | TGTGCCAGCAGTGGGGGCGGCAGAATCCTCCAAGAGACCCAGTACTTC
- | TRBJ1-1 | TRBV27 | - | CASSPLTDGSEAFF | TGTGCCAGCAGTCCCCTAACGGACGGTAGTGAAGCTTTCTTT
- | TRBJ2-7 | TRBV7-8 | - | CASSPDDYEQYF | TGTGCCAGCAGCCCGGACGACTACGAGCAGTACTTC
once | TRBJ2-1 | TRBV9 | TRBD1 | CASSLRTGDYNEQFF | TGTGCCAGCAGCTTACGGACAGGGGATTACAATGAGCAGTTCTTC